One sample yielded the 26 T cell receptor beta chains listed below, sequenced in a study of blood T cell repertoires in COVID-19. Profiled with immunoSEQ multiplex PCR; TCRdb holds only in-frame clones, not every one. The repertoire holds some 390,000 clones, with 85% to 90% as singletons. Material: PBMCs or T cells enriched from blood (not recorded which). The source is a man aged 25 to 40 who had recovered from COVID-19.

This clone was seen a handful of times. The V gene is TRBV7-9, the J gene TRBJ2-3, with no clear D. The V end lost 4 bases, the J end lost 4 bases, and 9 bases lay between the germline ends. Germline lookup yields CDR1 SEHNR and CDR2 FQNEAQ (reference sequence). The CDR3 has 13 amino acids. Here the CDR3 DNA reads TGTGCCAGCAGCTCCTTTCTAGCAGATACGCAGTATTTT. This gives the protein CASSSFLADTQYF.

The V call is TRBV7-6, the J call TRBJ1-4; D not resolved. Germline CDR1 SGHVS, CDR2 FNYEAQ. There are 16 residues in the CDR3. Trimming removed 5 bases from V and 0 bases from J, with 13 bases in between. This CDR3 reads CASSRPSFATNEKLFF. The CDR3 DNA follows: TGTGCCAGCAGCCGTCCTTCTTTTGCAACTAATGAAAAACTGTTTTTT.

The chain links TRBV30 to TRBJ1-1, with D possibly TRBD1 on 6 matching bases. Germline-derived CDR1 and CDR2 are GTSNPN and SVGIG (reference sequence). This CDR3 is built from 11 residues. Trimming cost V 7 bases and J 6 bases, with 12 bases left between them. CDR3: CASTQGAEAFF. CDR3 nucleotide sequence: TGTGCCTCAACACAGGGCGCTGAAGCTTTCTTT.

This clone was observed a single time. The chain employs TRBV27 and TRBJ2-2; 14 positions agree with TRBD2. V lost 6 bases and J lost 6; bases outside the gene matches: 18. The CDR3 is made up of 20 amino acids. Germline V CDR1 and CDR2: MNHEY, SMNVEV (reference sequence). The CDR3: CASSRNGPGTSGSGSGELFF. The CDR3 bases are TGTGCCAGCAGCCGAAACGGTCCCGGGACTAGCGGGAGCGGTTCCGGGGAGCTGTTTTTT.

The chain is built from TRBV7-2 and TRBJ2-1; 10 bases match TRBD2. The CDR3 has 16 residues. Germline assignment: CDR1 SGHTA and CDR2 FQGNSA. V trimming: 1 base; J trimming: 4 bases; junction bases outside the gene matches: 4. CDR3 coding DNA: TGTGCCAGCAGCTTAGGGGGGACTAGCGTTTACAATGAGCAGTTCTTC. Protein: CASSLGGTSVYNEQFF.

This clone was recorded only once. The chain uses TRBV6-1 and TRBJ2-7; 9 bases map to TRBD2. The germline CDR1 and CDR2 sequences are MNHNS and SASEGT. V lost 1 base, J lost 2 bases, and 6 bases stayed unmatched. The CDR3 extends over 16 amino acids. The CDR3 DNA sequence: TGTGCCAGCAGTGAAGATTGGCTAGCGGGACCCTACGAGCAGTACTTC. Protein sequence: CASSEDWLAGPYEQYF.

This chain connects TRBV18 to TRBJ2-1, with D tentatively TRBD2 (5 bases). This CDR3 is built from 14 residues. The V end was cut by 3 bases, the J end by 9 bases, with 15 bases between. CDR1 and CDR2 (germline): KGHSH, LQKENI. CDR3: CASSPAVGNIEQFF. CDR3 nucleotides: TGTGCCAGCTCACCGGCAGTCGGGAATATTGAGCAGTTCTTC.

The chain combines TRBV6-5 with TRBJ1-6; a possible D gene is TRBD1 (6 bases). V lost 5 bases and J 11 bases, leaving 13 bases between the germline ends. The CDR3 consists of 13 residues. Per the germline V gene, CDR1 is MNHEY and CDR2 is SVGAGI. CDR3 in DNA: TGTGCCAGCAGTAATTACAGGGAGACACCCCTCCACTTT. Its translation is CASSNYRETPLHF.

The genes are TRBV19 and TRBJ2-2, with TRBD1 matching over 8 bases. V was clipped by 8 bases and J by 2 bases; unmatched bases: 22. In germline, CDR1 is LNHDA, CDR2 SQIVND (reference sequence). The CDR3 spans 20 residues. DNA of the CDR3: TGTGCCAGTTCTCCCACGAGGCAGGGGGCCTCCCGATTTAACACCGGGGAGCTGTTTTTT. Amino acid sequence: CASSPTRQGASRFNTGELFF.

The chain carries TRBV19 and TRBJ2-1; 11 bases align to TRBD2. The V gene end was trimmed by 8 bases and the J gene end by 7 bases; junction bases not matched to a gene: 7. CDR1 and CDR2 from the germline V gene are LNHDA and SQIVND (reference sequence). This CDR3 has 14 amino acids. Written as DNA, the CDR3 is TGTGCCAGTCGATTAGCGGGAGGGGGTAATGAGCAGTTCTTC. Protein: CASRLAGGGNEQFF.

The CDR3 sequence is CASMGTGGIKTQYF. The CDR3 DNA sequence: TGTGCCAGTATGGGGACAGGGGGAATTAAGACCCAGTACTTC. The rearrangement joins TRBV19 to TRBJ2-5; 11 bases match TRBD1. Germline loops: CDR1 LNHDA, CDR2 SQIVND (reference sequence). The CDR3 is 14 residues long. The trim removed 7 bases at V and 6 bases at J, leaving 7 bases unmatched.

The V call is TRBV5-4, the J call TRBJ2-3; tentatively, D is TRBD1 (6 bases). V gave up 4 bases and J gave up 2 bases, with 14 bases separating them. Germline CDR1 and CDR2: SGHNT and YYREEE (reference sequence). The CDR3 totals 15 residues. The CDR3 nucleotides are TGTGCCAGCAGCCTTATACAGGGTTCCACAGATACGCAGTATTTT. Translation: CASSLIQGSTDTQYF.

This chain links TRBV27 with TRBJ1-5; 8 bases are shared with TRBD1. The V gene's germline CDR1 is MNHEY and CDR2 SMNVEV (reference sequence). Trimming took 6 bases from V and 5 from J; bases not matched to a gene: 3. The CDR3 covers 13 residues. The CDR3 reads CASSLDRDQPQHF. In nucleotides, the CDR3 is TGTGCCAGCAGCCTGGACAGGGATCAGCCCCAGCATTTT.

The chain has TRBV7-8 and TRBJ1-2; D gene unclear. This CDR3 has 12 amino acids. CDR1 and CDR2 (germline): SGHVS, FQNEAQ. The V and J ends lost 4 bases and 8 bases respectively, with 11 bases between them. CDR3 protein: CASSWREGGYTF. The CDR3 DNA sequence: TGTGCCAGCAGCTGGCGTGAGGGAGGCTACACCTTC. The whole variable domain, filled in from reference TRBV7-8 and TRBJ1-2, reads GAGVSQSPRYKVAKRGQDVALRCDPISGHVSLFWYQQALGQGPEFLTYFQNEAQLDKSGLPSDRFFAERPEGSVSTLKIQRTQQEDSAVYLCASSWREGGYTFGSGTRLTVV.

V and J are TRBV12-3 or TRBV12-4 and TRBJ2-3, with D possibly being TRBD2 (5 bases). The V gene lost 10 bases and the J gene lost 2 bases, with 13 bases spanning the gap. CDR3 length: 13 residues. This CDR3 is CATSEGYTDTQYF. The CDR3 DNA follows: TGTGCCACTTCAGAGGGTTACACAGATACGCAGTATTTT.

The rearrangement links TRBV15 to TRBJ2-5, with 7 bases matching TRBD1. The CDR3 contains 14 residues. Germline trimming cut 1 base from V and 2 bases from J; bases unmatched to any gene: 1. Germline CDR1 reads LNHNV; CDR2 reads YYDKDF (reference sequence). CDR3 DNA sequence: TGTGCCACCAGCAGAGTGGGACAGCAAGAGACCCAGTACTTC. This translates into CATSRVGQQETQYF.

This sequence joins TRBV4-1 and TRBJ1-1; D perhaps matches TRBD1 (6 bases). CDR3 length equals 14 residues. V lost 2 bases and J 6 bases, leaving 13 bases between the germline ends. Germline V gene data show CDR1 as MGHRA and CDR2 as YSYEKL. CDR3: CASSQNPQGAEAFF. In DNA, the CDR3 is TGCGCCAGCAGCCAAAACCCACAGGGAGCTGAAGCTTTCTTT.

The gene calls are TRBV2 and TRBJ2-5; 8 bases are a match to TRBD2. V trimming: 6 bases; J trimming: 5 bases; junction bases outside the gene matches: 5. Germline values: CDR1 SNHLY, CDR2 FYNNEI. This CDR3 has 13 amino acids. The CDR3 nucleotides are TGTGCCAGCAGGGACCCGGGAGGGGAGACCCAGTACTTC. It translates to CASRDPGGETQYF.

The rearrangement joins TRBV3-1 (or the pseudogene TRBV3-2) to TRBJ2-1; TRBD2 aligns across 9 bases. The germline V gene has CDR1 LGHDT and CDR2 YNNKEL (reference sequence). CDR3 length: 15 amino acids. The V and J ends lost 1 base and 10 bases, in that order; junction bases with no gene match: 8. The DNA for the CDR3 is TGTGCCAGCAGCCAAGCGGCGCTAGCGGGACTCGAGCAGTTCTTC. Residues: CASSQAALAGLEQFF.

The genes are TRBV6-5 and TRBJ2-7; 7 positions agree with TRBD2. Germline values: CDR1 MNHEY, CDR2 SVGAGI. The CDR3 is made up of 15 amino acids. J was trimmed by 3 bases and V by 2 bases; bases with no gene match: 7. The chain's CDR3 is CASSYGAAGVYEQYF. CDR3 coding DNA: TGTGCCAGCAGTTACGGTGCTGCGGGAGTCTACGAGCAGTACTTC.

V usage is TRBV2 and J usage is TRBJ2-2; maybe TRBD2 (6 bases). The CDR3 is made up of 15 amino acids. Deletions cut 4 bases from V and 5 bases from J, with 14 bases between. Germline values: CDR1 SNHLY, CDR2 FYNNEI. The CDR3 DNA reads TGTGCCAGCAGTGTTGGAGGGACCGTTACCGGGGAGCTGTTTTTT. Translated: CASSVGGTVTGELFF.

This clone was counted only a few times. J is TRBJ1-1 and V is TRBV7-9; D is undetermined. Trimming cost V 5 bases and J 6 bases, with 7 bases left between them. The CDR3 loop spans 11 amino acids. CDR1 SEHNR and CDR2 FQNEAQ come from the germline V gene (reference sequence). CDR3 bases: TGTGCCAGCAGCAGAAGAGCTGAAGCTTTCTTT. This sequence encodes CASSRRAEAFF.

The chain employs TRBV5-1 and TRBJ2-7; TRBD1 matches at 12 bases. Germline CDR1 SGHRS, CDR2 YFSETQ. Trimming took 4 bases from V and 8 from J; bases not matched to a gene: 10. CDR3 length: 15 residues. The CDR3, as DNA: TGCGCCAGCAGCCCCCTGCCGGGACAGGGGGCAAAGCAGTACTTC. Amino acids: CASSPLPGQGAKQYF.

This chain connects TRBV11-3 to TRBJ2-1; D perhaps matches TRBD2 (6 bases). CDR3 length equals 16 residues. Germline V gives CDR1 SGHNT, CDR2 YENEEA. The V and J ends lost 4 bases and 5 bases respectively, with 18 bases between them. CDR3 sequence (DNA): TGTGCCAGCAGCTCCGCGAACCGGGGAGGCAACAATGAGCAGTTCTTC. Residues: CASSSANRGGNNEQFF.

This clone was picked up a small number of times. The chain is built from TRBV9 and TRBJ1-3, with TRBD1 identical over 7 bases. Germline V lookup: CDR1 SGDLS, CDR2 YYNGEE. V shed 1 base and J 2 bases; nucleotides not matched to a gene: 0. The CDR3 contains 14 residues. CDR3 coding DNA: TGTGCCAGCAGCGTAACAGGGGCTGGAAACACCATATATTTT. Translation gives CASSVTGAGNTIYF.

This chain joins TRBV16 and TRBJ1-2, with 10 bases matching TRBD1. This CDR3 is 15 amino acids long. The trim removed 1 base at V and 8 bases at J, leaving 7 bases unmatched. Germline CDR1 KGHSY, CDR2 FQNENV. CDR3: CASSQWGQGKSGYTF. The CDR3, as DNA: TGTGCCAGCAGCCAATGGGGACAGGGGAAAAGCGGCTACACCTTC.